The TCR beta chain described here comes from a study of vaccination effects on CD4 cells after COVID-19. This table comes from immunoSEQ multiplex PCR, and its TCRdb copy is limited to in-frame clones, with some not included. The top ten clones hold 11% of a sample with approximately 9,300 clones, under 80% of them seen once. Cells that had been cultured for roughly eleven days were the source of isolated CD4+ T cells. Of the BNT162b2 and mRNA-1273 vaccines, participants received two doses of one or the other. The germline gives CDR1 SGDLS, CDR2 YYNGEE. This CDR3 has 17 amino acids. Trimming pared 7 bases from V and 5 bases from J, leaving 22 bases between. In the case of this clone: Its matching antigen is unknown.

Sequenced here: CD4+ T cells from PBMCs cultured without peptide, sampled after COVID-19 vaccination. The clonotype was recovered from a human donor who received a COVID-19 vaccine. The chain combines TRBV9 with TRBJ2-6; no clear D gene. CDR3 protein: CASLFTYSKSRANVLTF. The DNA for the CDR3 is TGTGCCAGCCTGTTTACGTACTCAAAAAGTCGGGCCAACGTCCTGACTTTC.